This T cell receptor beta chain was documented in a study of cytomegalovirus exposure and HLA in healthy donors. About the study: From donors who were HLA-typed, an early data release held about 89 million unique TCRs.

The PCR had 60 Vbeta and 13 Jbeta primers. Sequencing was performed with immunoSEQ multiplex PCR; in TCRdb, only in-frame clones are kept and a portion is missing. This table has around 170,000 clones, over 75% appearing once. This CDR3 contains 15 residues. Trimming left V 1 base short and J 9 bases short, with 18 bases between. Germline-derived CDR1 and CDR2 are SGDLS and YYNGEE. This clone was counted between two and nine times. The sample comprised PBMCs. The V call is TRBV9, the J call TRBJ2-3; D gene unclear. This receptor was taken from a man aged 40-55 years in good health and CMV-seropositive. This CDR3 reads CASSVSPGLQWTQYF. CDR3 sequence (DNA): TGTGCCAGCAGCGTATCCCCCGGATTACAGTGGACGCAGTATTTT.